These 26 T cell receptor beta chains were sequenced from one sample in a study of OX40 agonist ivuxolimab in advanced cancers. The assay was immunoSEQ multiplex PCR, and TCRdb's table has in-frame clones only and misses some. The table includes more than 65,000 clones, about nine tenths detected once. The material sequenced was CD4+ or CD8+ T cells sorted from blood, taken in a trial of the OX40 agonist ivuxolimab. The receptor source for this set is an adult with an advanced solid tumor such as melanoma, head and neck, liver or kidney cancer.

This sequence joins TRBV5-1 and TRBJ2-7; D gene ambiguous. V lost 0 bases, J lost 2 bases, and 9 bases lay in between. The length of the CDR3 is 14 residues. Germline CDR1 is SGHRS and CDR2 is YFSETQ. The CDR3 region is CASSLGLLPYEQYF. The DNA for the CDR3 is TGCGCCAGCAGCTTGGGACTCCTCCCCTACGAGCAGTACTTC.

This clone was picked up one time. V gene TRBV2 combines with J gene TRBJ2-1; tentatively, D is TRBD2 (6 bases). CDR3 length: 15 residues. With 4 bases removed from V and 3 bases from J, the gap between germline ends came to 13 bases. CDR1 is SNHLY, CDR2 FYNNEI, per germline. The CDR3 sequence: CASSAGTYNYNEQFF. The CDR3 DNA reads TGTGCCAGCAGTGCGGGGACTTACAACTACAATGAGCAGTTCTTC.

V is TRBV15 and J is TRBJ2-3; 10 bases map to TRBD2. The CDR3 consists of 19 residues. Germline CDR1 LNHNV, CDR2 YYDKDF (reference sequence). V lost 4 bases and J lost 4; bases outside the gene matches: 17. The CDR3 loop reads CATSINSGGYRGLSDTQYF. The CDR3 coding sequence is TGTGCCACCAGCATAAATAGCGGGGGGTATCGGGGGTTGTCAGATACGCAGTATTTT.

V and J are TRBV28 and TRBJ1-5; the D gene is possibly TRBD1 (6 bases). The CDR3 is made up of 14 amino acids. Trimming left V 7 bases short and J 6 bases short, with 16 bases between. The V gene's germline CDR1 is MDHEN and CDR2 SYDVKM. DNA of the CDR3: TGTGCCAGCACCCCGGGGGGGGCTGGTCAGCCCCAGCATTTT. This sequence encodes CASTPGGAGQPQHF. Full variable domain (rest looked up from reference TRBV28 and TRBJ1-5): DVKVTQSSRYLVKRTGEKVFLECVQDMDHENMFWYRQDPGLGLRLIYFSYDVKMKEKGDIPEGYSVSREKKERFSLILESASTNQTSMYLCASTPGGAGQPQHFGDGTRLSIL.

The J gene is TRBJ2-5, the V gene TRBV6-5; 7 nucleotides agree with TRBD1. The V segment lost 5 bases and the J segment 7 bases; nucleotides outside the gene matches: 13. This CDR3 spans 15 amino acids. Germline values: CDR1 MNHEY, CDR2 SVGAGI. The CDR3 sequence is CASSTAGTAAGTQYF. CDR3 nucleotides: TGTGCCAGCAGTACTGCCGGGACAGCCGCGGGGACCCAGTACTTC.

Turning to this clone: Other DNA sequences from this sample encode an identical CDR3 as well. The J gene is TRBJ2-7, the V gene TRBV7-6, with 12 nucleotides matching TRBD2. From germline, CDR1 is SGHVS and CDR2 FNYEAQ. This CDR3 has 17 amino acids. The junction had 9 bases not matched to a gene; V was cut back by 1 base and J by 5 bases. The CDR3 DNA is TGTGCCAGCAGCTTAGAGAGTGCTAGCGGGGGGGTCGACGAGCAGTACTTC. Amino acid sequence: CASSLESASGGVDEQYF.

V usage is TRBV18 and J usage is TRBJ2-5; D not resolved. This CDR3 is built from 12 residues. V was cut by 3 bases and J by 7 bases, with 9 bases left in between. The germline gives CDR1 KGHSH, CDR2 LQKENI. This CDR3 reads CASSPPGATQYF. CDR3 DNA sequence: TGTGCCAGCTCACCGCCGGGCGCGACCCAGTACTTC.

The genes are TRBV23-1 and TRBJ1-1; 8 bases align to TRBD1. TRBV23-1 counts as an open reading frame of uncertain function. The CDR3 runs 15 residues. The ends lost 0 bases at V and 4 bases at J; junction bases unmatched: 4. Written as DNA, the CDR3 is TGCGCCAGCAGTCAATCGGGACAGGAGGTCACTGAAGCTTTCTTT. Translation: CASSQSGQEVTEAFF.

The CDR3 spells CASTDPGYEQYF. The CDR3 DNA reads as TGTGCCAGCACGGATCCAGGGTACGAGCAGTACTTC. This chain connects TRBV2 to TRBJ2-7; D may be TRBD1 (5 bases). The CDR3 sequence is 12 residues long. CDR1 SNHLY and CDR2 FYNNEI come from the germline V gene. V lost 7 bases and J lost 4, with 11 bases in between.

The genes are TRBV6-1 and TRBJ2-5, with D hard to call. CDR3 length: 12 residues. Trimming removed 8 bases at V and 5 bases at J, with 12 bases between. Looked up from germline, CDR1 is MNHNS and CDR2 is SASEGT. CDR3 amino acids: CASHRDSETQYF. CDR3 DNA sequence: TGTGCCAGCCACCGCGATTCGGAGACCCAGTACTTC.

In its sample, this clone was seen once. V and J are TRBV11-2 and TRBJ1-1; no reliable D call. Germline assignment: CDR1 SGHAT and CDR2 FQNNGV. The CDR3 length is 12 residues. With 3 bases removed from V and 4 bases from J, the gap between germline ends came to 6 bases. This CDR3 is CASSFLRTEAFF. The CDR3 coding sequence is TGTGCCAGCAGCTTCCTTCGCACTGAAGCTTTCTTT.

The J gene is TRBJ1-6, the V gene TRBV11-2, with a weak D call TRBD1 (5 bases). CDR1 is SGHAT and CDR2 is FQNNGV in the germline V gene. The CDR3 runs 13 residues. The V end lost 7 bases, the J end lost 7 bases, and 11 bases lay between the germline ends. The DNA for the CDR3 is TGTGCCAGCACCCAATCAGGGAATTCACCCCTCCACTTT. Protein sequence: CASTQSGNSPLHF.

The chain employs TRBV7-2 and TRBJ2-3; D gene uncertain. Trimming took off 5 bases at V and 4 bases at J, with 13 bases between the two ends. CDR3 length: 14 amino acids. The germline CDR1 and CDR2 sequences are SGHTA and FQGNSA. The CDR3 sequence is CASSLRHSADTQYF. In nucleotides, the CDR3 is TGTGCCAGCAGCCTTCGTCATTCCGCAGATACGCAGTATTTT.

The V and J genes are TRBV6-5 and TRBJ1-1; the D gene is possibly TRBD1 (5 bases). The V end was cut by 0 bases, the J end by 6 bases, with 8 bases between. Per the germline V gene, CDR1 is MNHEY and CDR2 is SVGAGI. This CDR3 comprises 13 residues. CDR3: CASSYSVGAEAFF. The CDR3 nucleotides are TGTGCCAGCAGTTACTCGGTGGGGGCTGAAGCTTTCTTT.

The chain recombines TRBV19 with TRBJ1-5; D remains unclear. Deletions cut 3 bases from V and 5 bases from J, with 11 bases between. From germline, CDR1 is LNHDA and CDR2 SQIVND (reference sequence). This CDR3 spans 14 amino acids. This chain's CDR3 is CASSMRGDYQPQHF. The CDR3 DNA reads as TGTGCCAGTAGTATGCGGGGAGATTATCAGCCCCAGCATTTT.

The chain carries TRBV28 and TRBJ2-5, with no clear D. CDR1 and CDR2 from the germline V gene are MDHEN and SYDVKM. V was shortened by 3 bases and J by 0 bases, with 5 bases between the two germline ends. This CDR3 is built from 13 residues. In nucleotides, the CDR3 is TGTGCCAGCAGTTTGACGTACCAAGAGACCCAGTACTTC. Translated: CASSLTYQETQYF.

This chain links TRBV4-1 with TRBJ2-7; 8 nucleotides align to TRBD1. The CDR3 is 16 residues long. J lost 3 bases, V lost 5 bases, and 12 bases had no gene match. In germline, CDR1 is MGHRA, CDR2 YSYEKL. CDR3 coding DNA: TGCGCCAGCAGCAAAAGTAGCACAGGGGGATTCTACGAGCAGTACTTC. Its protein product is CASSKSSTGGFYEQYF.

The chain joins TRBV6-5 to TRBJ2-3, with a weak D call TRBD2 (6 bases). V was trimmed by 5 bases and J by 3 bases, leaving 15 bases between them. CDR1 MNHEY and CDR2 SVGAGI come from the germline V gene. This CDR3 has 15 amino acids. As DNA, the CDR3 is TGTGCCAGCAGTCTCGGGGGAGGAAGAACAGATACGCAGTATTTT. Translating gives CASSLGGGRTDTQYF.

The chain has TRBV15 and TRBJ2-3; D not certain. Germline assignment: CDR1 LNHNV and CDR2 YYDKDF (reference sequence). With 0 bases removed from V and 3 bases from J, the gap between germline ends came to 10 bases. The CDR3 has 15 amino acids. The DNA for the CDR3 is TGTGCCACCAGCAGAGATATTATTGAGACAGATACGCAGTATTTT. As protein: CATSRDIIETDTQYF. Full variable domain (missing parts from reference TRBV15 and TRBJ2-3): DAMVIQNPRYQVTQFGKPVTLSCSQTLNHNVMYWYQQKSSQAPKLLFHYYDKDFNNEADTPDNFQSRRPNTSFCFLDIRSPGLGDTAMYLCATSRDIIETDTQYFGPGTRLTVL.

V gene TRBV5-4 combines with J gene TRBJ1-2; 7 bases are shared with TRBD1. J was trimmed by 8 bases and V by 2 bases; bases with no gene match: 6. The CDR3 runs to 13 residues. Per germline, CDR1 SGHNT and CDR2 YYREEE (reference sequence). CDR3 bases: TGTGCCAGCAGCTTCTGGACAGGCTCCGGCTACACCTTC. It is translated as CASSFWTGSGYTF.

This rearrangement joins TRBV28 to TRBJ1-2; D call uncertain. The V end was cut by 5 bases, the J end by 7 bases, with 14 bases between. This CDR3 is built from 13 residues. Germline V CDR1 and CDR2: MDHEN, SYDVKM. CDR3 loop: CASSTPGPAGYTF. CDR3 in DNA: TGTGCCAGCAGTACTCCTGGGCCCGCTGGCTACACCTTC.

Only a few counts were recorded for this clone. This sequence joins TRBV20-1 and TRBJ2-1, with 9 bases fitting TRBD2. Unmatched junction bases numbered 3, after V lost 6 bases and J lost 9 bases. The CDR3 covers 11 residues. Germline CDR1 is DFQATT and CDR2 is SNEGSKA (reference sequence). CDR3 DNA sequence: TGCAGTGCGTTAGCGGGGGTTGAGCAGTTCTTC. Protein product: CSALAGVEQFF.

The V and J genes are TRBV2 and TRBJ2-5; 10 bases map to TRBD1. Germline CDR1 reads SNHLY; CDR2 reads FYNNEI. V gave up 1 base and J gave up 4 bases; unmatched junction bases: 9. The CDR3 is 17 residues long. The CDR3 loop is CASSEGIWGQGTETQYF. Written as DNA, the CDR3 is TGTGCCAGCAGTGAAGGCATATGGGGACAGGGGACAGAGACCCAGTACTTC.

This chain links TRBV18 with TRBJ2-5, with 8 bases that match TRBD1. CDR3 length: 16 amino acids. Looked up from germline, CDR1 is KGHSH and CDR2 is LQKENI. V was clipped by 6 bases and J by 2 bases; unmatched bases: 11. CDR3 nucleotides: TGTGCCAGCTCCGCCTGGACAGGGTCCTTGCAAGAGACCCAGTACTTC. Amino acid sequence: CASSAWTGSLQETQYF.

The rearrangement joins TRBV7-2 to TRBJ2-1; unclear D gene. This CDR3 has 12 amino acids. The V and J ends lost 2 bases and 8 bases respectively, with 7 bases between them. CDR1 and CDR2 (germline): SGHTA, FQGNSA. CDR3 amino acids: CASSLTGHEQFF. The CDR3, as DNA: TGTGCCAGCAGCTTAACGGGTCATGAGCAGTTCTTC.

The CDR3 DNA is TGTGCCAGCAGCACGGGACTGAACAATGAGCAGTTCTTC. Protein: CASSTGLNNEQFF. The rearrangement uses TRBV28 and TRBJ2-1, with a weak D call TRBD2 (6 bases). V gave up 6 bases and J gave up 5 bases, with 11 bases separating them. The CDR3 contains 13 residues. Per germline, CDR1 MDHEN and CDR2 SYDVKM.